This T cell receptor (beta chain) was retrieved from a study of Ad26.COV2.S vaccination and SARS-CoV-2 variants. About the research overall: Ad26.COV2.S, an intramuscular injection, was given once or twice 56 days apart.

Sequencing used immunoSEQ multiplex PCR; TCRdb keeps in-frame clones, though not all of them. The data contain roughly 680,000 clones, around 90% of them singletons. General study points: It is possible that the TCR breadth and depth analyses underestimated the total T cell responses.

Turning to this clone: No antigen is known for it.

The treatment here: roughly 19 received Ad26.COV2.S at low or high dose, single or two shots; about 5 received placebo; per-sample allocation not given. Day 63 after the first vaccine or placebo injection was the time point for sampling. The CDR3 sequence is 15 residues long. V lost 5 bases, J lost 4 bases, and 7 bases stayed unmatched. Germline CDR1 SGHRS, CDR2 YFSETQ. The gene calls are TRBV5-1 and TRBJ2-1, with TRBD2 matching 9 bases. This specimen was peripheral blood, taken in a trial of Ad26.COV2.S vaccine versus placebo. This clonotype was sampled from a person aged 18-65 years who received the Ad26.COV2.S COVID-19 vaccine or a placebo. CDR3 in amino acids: CASSSGTSRYNEQFF. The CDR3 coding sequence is TGCGCCAGCAGTTCCGGGACTAGCCGGTACAATGAGCAGTTCTTC.